This T cell receptor (beta chain) was captured by sequencing in a study of T cells in Graves' hyperthyroidism and ophthalmopathy. This CDR3 spans 16 amino acids. Deletions cut 2 bases from V and 6 bases from J, with 17 bases between. Germline V gene data show CDR1 as MGHRA and CDR2 as YSYEKL. RNA transcripts yielded amplified TCR beta CDR3 regions. The HTBI set primed first-round TCR CDR3 RT-PCR. TCRdb reprocessed the multiplex PCR reads via MiXCR and lists one record per CDR3 protein. This sample has approximately 600,000 distinct CDR3 sequences, with around 15% found just once. This clonotype came up a few times.

The sample taken for sequencing was blood. V and J are TRBV4-1 and TRBJ1-5; weak D call: TRBD1 (5 bases). This TCR came from a woman in her twenties or thirties with Graves' hyperthyroidism. The chain's CDR3 is CASSQPGVSSGQPQHF. As DNA, the CDR3 is TGCGCCAGCAGCCAACCGGGGGTCAGTTCGGGTCAGCCCCAGCATTTT.